These 5 T cell receptor beta chains originate from one sample sequenced in a study of early T cells in non-severe SARS-CoV-2 infection. TCRdb recomputed calls from the 5' RACE reads with MiXCR, one row per CDR3 protein. The sample records some 25,000 distinct CDR3 sequences, 4.3% being singletons. Sequencing was carried out using whole blood. The source is an adult who was a healthcare worker with PCR-confirmed SARS-CoV-2 infection or an uninfected control (not recorded which).

In its sample, this clonotype was seen many times. The rearrangement uses TRBV6-4 and TRBJ1-6; no clear D gene. Looked up from germline, CDR1 is MRHNA and CDR2 is SNTAGT. The CDR3 covers 15 residues. Trimming took 10 bases from V and 0 from J, leaving 13 bases between them. Here the CDR3 DNA reads TGTGCCACTGGAACTTCGGGCTCCTATAATTCACCCCTCCACTTT. This gives the protein CATGTSGSYNSPLHF.

The chain has TRBV6-2 or TRBV6-3 and TRBJ2-7, with TRBD2 matching over 7 bases. Germline V CDR1 and CDR2: MNHEY, SVGEGT. Trimming removed 10 bases from V and 1 base from J; junction bases left unmatched: 7. This CDR3 spans 13 amino acids. CDR3 nucleotides: TGTGCCACCTGGACTAGTCCATCCTACGAGCAGTACTTC. This gives the protein CATWTSPSYEQYF.

In its sample, this clonotype was seen many times. CDR3 DNA sequence: TGTGCCAGCAGCCAAGAGAGGGGGGGTTCCTACGAGCAGTACTTC. Its protein is CASSQERGGSYEQYF. This chain connects TRBV4-2 to TRBJ2-7; perhaps TRBD2 as D (7 bases). The germline V gene encodes CDR1 LGHNA and CDR2 YNFKEQ. This CDR3 contains 15 residues. V was trimmed by 0 bases and J by 1 base, leaving 10 bases between them.

This clonotype has a count of ten or more. V gene TRBV6-5 combines with J gene TRBJ2-3; D gene uncertain. The ends were cut back, 7 bases at V and 3 bases at J, with 11 bases in the middle. The CDR3 loop spans 13 amino acids. Germline V lookup: CDR1 MNHEY, CDR2 SVGAGI. CDR3 residues: CASKGGETDTQYF. The CDR3 DNA is TGTGCCAGCAAGGGCGGCGAGACAGATACGCAGTATTTT.

This clonotype was seen repeatedly, ten times or more. This sequence joins TRBV5-1 and TRBJ2-3; 9 bases align to TRBD2. The J segment lost 0 bases and the V segment lost 3 bases, leaving 5 bases of the junction unmatched. Germline CDR1 SGHRS, CDR2 YFSETQ. The CDR3 sequence is 16 residues long. The CDR3 coding sequence is TGCGCCAGCAGCTCGACTAGCGGACCTAGCACAGATACGCAGTATTTT. Translating it yields CASSSTSGPSTDTQYF.